In its sample, the clone carrying this TCR beta chain was seen a few times. Sequenced by immunoSEQ multiplex PCR; TCRdb stores in-frame clones only, minus some. This table has 20,000 to 25,000 clones, roughly 74% appearing once. These data belong to a study of ipilimumab plus nivolumab after autologous stem cell transplantation. The input for sequencing was PBMCs, taken in a trial of ipilimumab plus nivolumab as post-transplant consolidation. The receptor comes from a male donor with diffuse large B-cell lymphoma.

The CDR3 region is CASSLGQGPDTQYF. The CDR3 nucleotides are TGTGCCAGCAGCTTGGGACAGGGCCCAGATACGCAGTATTTT. The J gene is TRBJ2-3, the V gene TRBV7-9; 9 positions agree with TRBD1. V gave up 3 bases and J gave up 4 bases; unmatched junction bases: 2. Germline V gene sequence: CDR1 SEHNR, CDR2 FQNEAQ (reference sequence). The CDR3 runs to 14 residues.